Following are 31 T cell receptor beta chains from one sample sequenced in a study of T cells after yellow fever vaccination. TCRdb itself ran the 5' RACE reads through MiXCR, one entry per CDR3 protein. The sample contains roughly 50,000 distinct CDR3 sequences, 7% to 8.5% of which appear only once. The specimen comprised CD8+ T cells sorted from PBMCs, sampled roughly 15 days after the first yellow fever vaccination. All receptors come from a man aged 18 to 30 who received the YFV17D yellow fever vaccine.

In its sample, this clonotype was seen many times. CDR3 residues: CASSTGSQDTEAFF. The DNA of the CDR3 is TGTGCCAGCAGTACCGGCAGCCAGGACACTGAAGCTTTCTTT. The chain carries TRBV6-1 and TRBJ1-1; D is unresolved. V dropped 5 bases and J dropped 3 bases, with 13 bases sitting between them. From germline, CDR1 is MNHNS and CDR2 SASEGT. This CDR3 has 14 amino acids.

This clonotype was picked up many times. The chain recombines TRBV7-9 with TRBJ2-3, with 9 bases lining up with TRBD2. CDR1 SEHNR and CDR2 FQNEAQ come from the germline V gene (reference sequence). V was clipped by 5 bases and J by 3 bases; unmatched bases: 6. CDR3 size: 15 residues. CDR3 in DNA: TGTGCCAGCAGCCCCCAGCGGGGGGCTACAGATACGCAGTATTTT. This sequence encodes CASSPQRGATDTQYF.

This clonotype was counted at least ten times. V gene TRBV7-2 combines with J gene TRBJ1-2, with D uncertain. From germline, CDR1 is SGHTA and CDR2 FQGNSA. The V gene lost 2 bases and the J gene lost 3 bases, with 13 bases spanning the gap. This CDR3 spans 15 amino acids. The chain's CDR3 is CASSLWSGEDYGYTF. The CDR3 DNA reads as TGTGCCAGCAGCTTATGGTCTGGGGAGGACTATGGCTACACCTTC.

This clonotype appeared many times. The genes are TRBV7-8 and TRBJ2-3, with D unresolved. Trimming cost V 0 bases and J 3 bases, with 7 bases left between them. Germline CDR1 is SGHVS and CDR2 is FQNEAQ. There are 14 residues in the CDR3. CDR3 nucleotides: TGTGCCAGCAGCTTAGCGGTCGGAACAGATACGCAGTATTTT. Protein product: CASSLAVGTDTQYF.

This clonotype counts as medium-sized (0.01 to 0.1%). The chain employs TRBV2 and TRBJ2-7, with TRBD1 matching over 8 bases. Germline loops: CDR1 SNHLY, CDR2 FYNNEI. Trimming at V came to 7 bases and at J to 3 bases, leaving 8 bases not matched to a gene. The CDR3 is 14 amino acids. DNA for the CDR3: TGTGCCAGCACCTCCGGACAGGGAGTCTACGAGCAGTACGTC. It codes for CASTSGQGVYEQYV.

The V call is TRBV18, the J call TRBJ1-1; perhaps TRBD1 as D (5 bases). There are 16 residues in the CDR3. Germline CDR1 KGHSH, CDR2 LQKENI. Trimming pared 0 bases from V and 0 bases from J, leaving 11 bases between. The chain's CDR3 is CASSPPVGRMNTEAFF. The CDR3 DNA reads as TGTGCCAGCTCACCACCGGTGGGACGTATGAACACTGAAGCTTTCTTT. The whole variable domain, remainder taken from reference TRBV18 and TRBJ1-1, is NAGVMQNPRHLVRRRGQEARLRCSPMKGHSHVYWYRQLPEEGLKFMVYLQKENIIDESGMPKERFSAEFPKEGPSILRIQQVVRGDSAAYFCASSPPVGRMNTEAFFGQGTRLTVV.

This clonotype was recorded many times. The gene calls are TRBV11-2 and TRBJ2-1; possibly TRBD1 for D (6 bases). The V gene's germline CDR1 is SGHAT and CDR2 FQNNGV. Between the trimmed V and J ends, which lost 1 base and 3 bases, there was a span of 10 bases. The CDR3 length is 15 residues. The CDR3 DNA reads as TGTGCCAGCAGCTTAGGCAGGGGCCACTACAATGAGCAGTTCTTC. Translated: CASSLGRGHYNEQFF.

This clonotype was picked up many times. The V call is TRBV12-3 or TRBV12-4, the J call TRBJ2-2, with a tentative D call TRBD1 (6 bases). Deletions cut 9 bases from V and 3 bases from J, with 8 bases between. This CDR3 comprises 12 residues. CDR3 loop: CASTGHTGELFF. The CDR3 DNA reads as TGTGCCAGTACAGGGCACACCGGGGAGCTGTTTTTT.

The chain recombines TRBV12-3 or TRBV12-4 with TRBJ1-2; D possibly corresponds to TRBD1 (6 bases). V was trimmed by 7 bases and J by 4 bases, leaving 13 bases between them. The CDR3 extends over 13 amino acids. The CDR3 reads CASTFTGTYGYTF. The DNA of the CDR3 is TGTGCCAGCACCTTTACAGGGACCTATGGCTACACCTTC.

This clonotype showed up many times. The V gene is TRBV19, the J gene TRBJ1-1; D remains unclear. The CDR3 contains 11 residues. Germline V gives CDR1 LNHDA, CDR2 SQIVND (reference sequence). The V gene lost 8 bases and the J gene lost 4 bases, with 8 bases spanning the gap. The CDR3 DNA reads TGTGCCAGTCGAACGAGCACTGAAGCTTTCTTT. It translates to CASRTSTEAFF.

This clonotype came up many times. The chain uses TRBV25-1 and TRBJ2-3, with 13 positions matching TRBD2. CDR1 and CDR2 from the germline V gene are MGHDK and SYGVNS. After removal of 7 bases from V and 1 base from J, the junction contained 17 bases not matched to a gene. CDR3 size: 20 residues. In nucleotides, the CDR3 is TGTGCCAGCAACTCCGGGACTAGCGGGGAGCTTACCCGGGGCACAGATACGCAGTATTTT. Its protein is CASNSGTSGELTRGTDTQYF.

This clonotype occurred many times. The chain couples TRBV7-9 to TRBJ2-3; 7 bases fit TRBD2. The CDR3 extends over 15 amino acids. Germline CDR1 is SEHNR and CDR2 is FQNEAQ (reference sequence). Germline trimming cut 6 bases from V and 2 bases from J; bases unmatched to any gene: 8. CDR3 protein: CASRSGTSNTDTQYF. The CDR3 DNA follows: TGTGCCAGCAGGAGCGGGACTTCGAACACAGATACGCAGTATTTT. Filled out from reference TRBV7-9 and TRBJ2-3, the complete variable domain reads DTGVSQNPRHKITKRGQNVTFRCDPISEHNRLYWYRQTLGQGPEFLTYFQNEAQLEKSRLLSDRFSAERPKGSFSTLEIQRTEQGDSAMYLCASRSGTSNTDTQYFGPGTRLTVL.

This clonotype came up many times. The chain is built from TRBV11-2 and TRBJ2-7; TRBD1 is a possible D gene (7 bases). Germline assignment: CDR1 SGHAT and CDR2 FQNNGV. With 6 bases removed from V and 2 bases from J, the gap between germline ends came to 17 bases. This CDR3 contains 15 residues. The CDR3 DNA reads as TGTGCCAGCAGGGGCGGGACAGCCATCACCTACGAGCAGTACTTC. It encodes CASRGGTAITYEQYF. Variable domain in full (rest from reference TRBV11-2 and TRBJ2-7): EAGVAQSPRYKIIEKRQSVAFWCNPISGHATLYWYQQILGQGPKLLIQFQNNGVVDDSQLPKDRFSAERLKGVDSTLKIQPAKLEDSAVYLCASRGGTAITYEQYFGPGTRLTVT.

The chain couples TRBV5-4 to TRBJ1-1; TRBD1 might be the D (5 bases). Germline values: CDR1 SGHNT, CDR2 YYREEE (reference sequence). The CDR3 length is 15 residues. Trimming took 1 base from V and 5 from J, leaving 15 bases between them. The CDR3 coding sequence is TGTGCCAGCAGCTTGCCCTCGGAGCGGGGGACTGAAGCTTTCTTT. Its translation is CASSLPSERGTEAFF.

A word on this clonotype: Since a much larger clone is just one base distant, this may be a read error. The gene calls are TRBV4-2 and TRBJ2-3; D gene ambiguous. The CDR3 runs 13 residues. The germline gives CDR1 LGHNA, CDR2 YNFKEQ. Between the trimmed V and J ends, which lost 0 bases and 5 bases, there was a span of 6 bases. The CDR3 nucleotides read TGTGCCAGCAGCCAAGAAGGGCTAGATACGCAGTATTTT. Protein product: CASSQEGLDTQYF.

This clonotype was observed many times. The chain combines TRBV27 with TRBJ2-7; TRBD1 is a possible D gene (6 bases). V shed 5 bases and J shed 4 bases, with 12 bases lying between them. The V gene's germline CDR1 is MNHEY and CDR2 SMNVEV (reference sequence). CDR3 size: 13 residues. Written as DNA, the CDR3 is TGTGCCAGCAGTCCCTCACAGGGTTACGAGCAGTACGTC. Translated: CASSPSQGYEQYV.

The table lists this clonotype with a count of one. A read error is possible here, since a much larger clone lies one base away. This chain joins TRBV6-1 and TRBJ2-6; possible D gene TRBD1, 6 bases. The CDR3 has 14 residues. Germline V lookup: CDR1 MNHNS, CDR2 SASEGT. This chain's CDR3 is CASGGLSGANVPTF. CDR3 sequence (DNA): TGTGCCAGCGGGGGTTTGTCAGGGGCCAACGTCCCGACTTTC.

The sample holds many counts of this clonotype. The rearrangement joins TRBV4-2 to TRBJ2-3; D is possibly TRBD2 (6 bases). The germline V and J ends were trimmed by 0 bases and 4 bases, with 8 bases remaining between them. This CDR3 has 14 amino acids. The V gene's germline CDR1 is LGHNA and CDR2 YNFKEQ. The DNA for the CDR3 is TGTGCCAGCAGCCAAGAGGGGAGGCCAGATACGCAGTATTTT. This gives the protein CASSQEGRPDTQYF.

The gene calls are TRBV7-9 and TRBJ2-7; D gene uncertain. Trimming removed 0 bases at V and 6 bases at J, with 15 bases between. CDR3 length equals 15 residues. CDR1 and CDR2 (germline): SEHNR, FQNEAQ (reference sequence). CDR3 in DNA: TGTGCCAGCAGCTTAGCACGACACGGCCCCACCGAGCAGTACTTC. Translation gives CASSLARHGPTEQYF.

There are many counts of this clonotype. J is TRBJ2-7 and V is TRBV5-6, with D hard to call. This CDR3 is built from 14 residues. Germline-derived CDR1 and CDR2 are SGHDT and YYEEEE. The V end was cut by 0 bases, the J end by 0 bases, with 7 bases between. Written as DNA, the CDR3 is TGTGCCAGCAGCTTGGACCGTTTCTCCTACGAGCAGTACTTC. Its protein product is CASSLDRFSYEQYF.

This clonotype has at least ten counts. This chain links TRBV11-2 with TRBJ1-2, with TRBD1 as a possible D gene (5 bases). Germline assignment: CDR1 SGHAT and CDR2 FQNNGV. V was clipped by 0 bases and J by 5 bases, with 19 bases between them. The CDR3 has 17 amino acids. CDR3 coding DNA: TGTGCCAGCAGCTTAGATGCTTTCTCGACAGAAAGTTATGGCTACACCTTC. Its translation: CASSLDAFSTESYGYTF.

This clonotype has a count of ten or more. The J gene is TRBJ1-5, the V gene TRBV3-1; D uncertain. Trimming removed 0 bases from V and 6 bases from J, with 12 bases in between. The germline CDR1 and CDR2 sequences are LGHDT and YNNKEL (reference sequence). The CDR3 consists of 15 residues. This chain's CDR3 is CASSQDGTGGQPQHF. As DNA, the CDR3 is TGTGCCAGCAGCCAAGATGGCACGGGCGGTCAGCCCCAGCATTTT.

This clonotype was seen a few times. This rearrangement joins TRBV27 to TRBJ1-1; D remains unclear. Trimming shortened V by 7 bases and J by 1 base, and 7 bases separated the two germline ends. Germline V gene lookup returns CDR1 MNHEY and CDR2 SMNVEV (reference sequence). The CDR3 totals 12 residues. The CDR3 nucleotides are TGTGCCAGCACCTCTAGGAACACTGAAGCTTTCTTT. Encoded protein: CASTSRNTEAFF.

This clonotype occurred many times. The chain combines TRBV11-2 with TRBJ2-1, with TRBD2 matching 7 bases. The germline gives CDR1 SGHAT, CDR2 FQNNGV. Losses at the gene ends were 5 bases for V and 6 bases for J; bases not matched to a gene: 10. This CDR3 is 15 amino acids long. This CDR3 is CASSLEGGGFNEQFF. The CDR3 nucleotides are TGTGCCAGCAGCCTCGAGGGCGGGGGATTCAATGAGCAGTTCTTC.

As regards this clonotype: This may be a read error: a much more frequent sequence differs by one nucleotide. The V call is TRBV4-1, the J call TRBJ2-5; possible D gene TRBD1, 6 bases. The end of the DNA is better explained by TRBJ2-1, so the J call may be wrong. CDR3 size: 15 residues. Germline V gene sequence: CDR1 MGHRA, CDR2 YSYEKL. CDR3 protein: CASSQSMGAQETQFF. The CDR3 region has the DNA TGCGCCAGCAGCCAATCTATGGGGGCTCAAGAGACCCAGTTCTTC.

This clonotype occurred a few times. V is TRBV5-1 and J is TRBJ2-1, with D possibly TRBD2 on 5 matching bases. Germline V gives CDR1 SGHRS, CDR2 YFSETQ. V was trimmed by 0 bases and J by 0 bases, leaving 10 bases between them. There are 16 residues in the CDR3. The CDR3 nucleotides read TGCGCCAGCAGCTTGGGAACGGGGAGCTCCTACAATGAGCAGTTCTTC. Translated: CASSLGTGSSYNEQFF.

This clonotype was seen ten or more times. The chain uses TRBV7-2 and TRBJ2-7; 8 positions agree with TRBD1. The V and J ends lost 1 base and 4 bases, in that order; junction bases with no gene match: 6. This CDR3 is 15 amino acids long. Germline assignment: CDR1 SGHTA and CDR2 FQGNSA. DNA of the CDR3: TGTGCCAGCAGCTTAGGCGCAGGGGGCTCGTACGAGCAGTACGTC. Protein sequence: CASSLGAGGSYEQYV.

J is TRBJ2-6 and V is TRBV11-2; tentatively, D is TRBD2 (6 bases). Germline loops: CDR1 SGHAT, CDR2 FQNNGV. V lost 4 bases, J lost 2 bases, and 18 bases lay in between. CDR3 length: 18 amino acids. The CDR3 DNA is TGTGCCAGCAGCTACCTTGGTACGGGAGAGGCTGGGGCCAACGTCCTGACTTTC. Encoded protein: CASSYLGTGEAGANVLTF.

V is TRBV18 and J is TRBJ1-5; D possibly corresponds to TRBD1 (6 bases). The V end lost 4 bases, the J end lost 7 bases, and 17 bases lay between the germline ends. In germline, CDR1 is KGHSH, CDR2 LQKENI. The CDR3 runs to 15 residues. The CDR3 reads CASSLYPGDRQPQHF. DNA of the CDR3: TGTGCCAGCTCACTTTATCCAGGGGATAGACAGCCCCAGCATTTT.

Comments on this clonotype: This may stem from a read error, because a much larger clone lies one nucleotide away. This chain joins TRBV4-1 and TRBJ2-2, with a tentative D call TRBD2 (5 bases). Trimming removed 4 bases from V and 7 bases from J, with 16 bases in between. Germline CDR1 reads MGHRA; CDR2 reads YSYEKL. There are 15 residues in the CDR3. CDR3 residues: CASSPPSAGYGELFF. The CDR3 region has the DNA TGCGCCAGCAGCCCCCCGTCGGCGGGCTACGGGGAGCTGTTTTTT.

As to this clonotype: A much larger clone sits a single nucleotide away, making a read error possible. The V gene is TRBV18, the J gene TRBJ2-3; D may be TRBD2 (5 bases). Germline CDR1 and CDR2: KGHSH and LQKENI. The CDR3 contains 15 residues. The germline V and J ends were trimmed by 3 bases and 4 bases, with 14 bases remaining between them. The CDR3 here is CASSPKVGAADTQYF. CDR3 nucleotides: TGTGCCAGCTCACCCAAAGTCGGAGCGGCAGATACGCAGTATTTT.